This entry is about one T cell receptor beta chain. The data were obtained in a study of T cells expressing NK-cell markers. TCRdb re-called the 5' RACE reads; every CDR3 protein appears as one record, without DNA. Its table records almost 450,000 distinct CDR3 sequences. The CDR3 loop spans 13 amino acids. Germline lookup yields CDR1 KGHSH and CDR2 LQKENI. This receptor was identified in a woman between 18 and 70 years old in good health. The sample was blood T cells: a sorted CD56 or NKG2C T cell subset, CD4+ or CD8+ T cells, or bulk PBMC T cells (not recorded which). V is TRBV18 and J is TRBJ1-2. The CDR3 loop reads CASSPPGRYGYTF.